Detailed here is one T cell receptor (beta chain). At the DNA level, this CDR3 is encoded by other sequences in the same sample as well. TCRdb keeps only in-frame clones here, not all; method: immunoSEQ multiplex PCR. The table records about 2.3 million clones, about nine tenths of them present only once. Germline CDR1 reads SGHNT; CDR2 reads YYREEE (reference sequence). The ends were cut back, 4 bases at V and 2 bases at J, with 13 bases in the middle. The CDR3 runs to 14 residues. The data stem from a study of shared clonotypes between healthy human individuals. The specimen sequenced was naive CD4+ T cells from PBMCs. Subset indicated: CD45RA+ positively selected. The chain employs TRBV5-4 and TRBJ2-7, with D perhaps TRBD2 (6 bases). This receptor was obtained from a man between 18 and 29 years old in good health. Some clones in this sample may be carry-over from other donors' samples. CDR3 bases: TGTGCCAGCAGCCTGCTCGCGGGGCCCTACGAGCAGTACTTC. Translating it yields CASSLLAGPYEQYF.